This is a list of T cell receptor beta chains from one sample in a study of blood T cell repertoires in COVID-19. Here immunoSEQ multiplex PCR was the method, and the copy in TCRdb shows in-frame clones only, minus some. The top ten hold 5.1% of the sample, which has about 71,000 clones, approximately 90% seen once. Sequenced: peripheral blood. The receptors come from a woman younger than 35 with acute or convalescent COVID-19. The CDR3 runs from the conserved cysteine through the conserved F or W. Fields, in order: D gene, CDR3 length, V gene, clone size, J gene, CDR3 DNA, CDR3 protein. D genes are given only for firm matches. Expanded clones are given a class, and other clones once, few, many or no size at all.

>TRBD2|17|TRBV11-2|once|TRBJ2-5
TGTGCCAGCAGCAGCCGGGGGGTCAGCGGGAGTGGAGAGACCCAGTACTTC
CASSSRGVSGSGETQYF
>NA|16|TRBV3-1/TRBV3-2|NA|TRBJ2-5
TGTGCCAGCAGCCAAGCTTCGCAGGCGGGTGAAGAGACCCAGTACTTC
CASSQASQAGEETQYF
>NA|13|TRBV19|few|TRBJ1-2
TGTGCCAGTAGTCTGGGGGGAGGCTATGGCTACACCTTC
CASSLGGGYGYTF
>TRBD1|13|TRBV6-5|NA|TRBJ1-2
TGTGCCAGCAGGGAGGGGGCGGCGTTAGGCTACACCTTC
CASREGAALGYTF
>NA|16|TRBV30|NA|TRBJ1-6
TGTGCCTGGAGTGTATCCGGGAGCTCCTATAATTCACCCCTCCACTTT
CAWSVSGSSYNSPLHF
>TRBD1|14|TRBV7-2|NA|TRBJ2-2
TGTGCCAGCAGGAACAGGGGGCAGGGCGGGGAGCTGTTTTTT
CASRNRGQGGELFF
>NA|13|TRBV6-1|once|TRBJ1-2
TGTGCCAGCAGTGAAGTCCGCAGGTATGGCTACACCTTC
CASSEVRRYGYTF
>NA|16|TRBV25-1|NA|TRBJ2-3
TGTGCCAGCAGCCGATCCTGGGCAGGCGACACAGATACGCAGTATTTT
CASSRSWAGDTDTQYF
>NA|15|TRBV11-3|NA|TRBJ2-3
TGTGCCAGCAGCCCCTCCGGGAGTAGGTTTGGTACGCAGTATTTT
CASSPSGSRFGTQYF
>TRBD2|15|TRBV5-4|NA|TRBJ2-7
TGTGCCAGCAGCCCCGAACTAGCGGGGGTAAACGAGCAGTACTTC
CASSPELAGVNEQYF
>NA|16|TRBV6-2/TRBV6-3|once|TRBJ2-5
TGTGCCAGCACCCCGGGTTGGGGGCGTAGAGGAGAGACCCAGTACTTC
CASTPGWGRRGETQYF
>NA|15|TRBV5-1|NA|TRBJ2-7
TGCGCCAGCAGCCGCGGGGGACAGGCCTCCTACGAGCAGTACTTC
CASSRGGQASYEQYF
>TRBD1|15|TRBV11-2|NA|TRBJ1-2
TGTGCCAGCAGCCCCAGGGGGGTGGAGGGAAGAGGCTACACCTTC
CASSPRGVEGRGYTF
>NA|14|TRBV18|NA|TRBJ1-4
TGTGCCAGCTCACCGGCACAGCTTAATGAAAAACTGTTTTTT
CASSPAQLNEKLFF
>NA|16|TRBV2|NA|TRBJ2-1
TGTGCCAGCAGTGGCCCGGACAGAAGCTCCTACAATGAGCAGTTCTTC
CASSGPDRSSYNEQFF
>TRBD1|16|TRBV19|NA|TRBJ1-5
TGTGCCAGTAGTGGGAGACCGGGACAGTTCAATCAGCCCCAGCATTTT
CASSGRPGQFNQPQHF
>NA|15|TRBV7-2|NA|TRBJ2-3
TGTGCCAGCAGCTTACAAAACGCCCGCGGAGATACGCAGTATTTT
CASSLQNARGDTQYF
>TRBD2|14|TRBV6-2/TRBV6-3|NA|TRBJ2-7
TGTGCCAGCAGTACGACTAGCGGAACATACGAGCAGTACTTC
CASSTTSGTYEQYF
>NA|15|TRBV3-1/TRBV3-2|NA|TRBJ2-7
TGTGCCAGCAGCCCGCGGTCGGCAGGGCCCAACGAGCAGTACTTC
CASSPRSAGPNEQYF
>TRBD1|14|TRBV19|NA|TRBJ1-2
TGTGCCAGCGCACCGGGACAGGGGAGGTATGGCTACACCTTC
CASAPGQGRYGYTF
>NA|15|TRBV19|NA|TRBJ2-2
TGTGCCAGTAGTATAGACAGGGTCTCCCTCGGGGAGCTGTTTTTT
CASSIDRVSLGELFF
>NA|17|TRBV3-1/TRBV3-2|NA|TRBJ2-2
TGTGCCAGCAGCCAAGAGGGGAACAGGGGAGGAACCGGGGAGCTGTTTTTT
CASSQEGNRGGTGELFF
>TRBD1|18|TRBV2|NA|TRBJ1-3
TGTGCCAGCAGCCCCCGGGGGACAGGGGATATCTCTGGAAACACCATATATTTT
CASSPRGTGDISGNTIYF
>NA|13|TRBV5-4|NA|TRBJ1-1
TGTGCCAGCAGTCAAGACAGTAGCAGTAGAGCTTTCTTT
CASSQDSSSRAFF
>TRBD1|15|TRBV2|NA|TRBJ1-3
TGTGCCAGCAGTCAATACAGGGGGTATGGAAACACCATATATTTT
CASSQYRGYGNTIYF
>NA|15|TRBV28|NA|TRBJ1-1
TGTGCCAGCCGCCCGGTTCCACTGGTAAACACTGAAGCTTTCTTT
CASRPVPLVNTEAFF
>NA|14|TRBV6-5|once|TRBJ1-5
TGTGCCAGCAGTCCCAGGGATAGCAATCAGCCCCAGCATTTT
CASSPRDSNQPQHF